One sample yielded the 27 T cell receptor beta chains listed below, sequenced in a study of identical twins. From the 5' RACE reads, TCRdb called clonotypes with MiXCR, one entry per CDR3 protein. There are roughly 1,500,000 distinct CDR3 sequences in the sample; less than 40% occur only once, and less than 0.35% lies in the top ten. Sequencing was performed on cord blood. All receptors come from a newborn girl in good health.

This clonotype was counted between two and nine times. The chain is built from TRBV4-2 and TRBJ2-1; 9 nucleotides align to TRBD2. V lost 0 bases to trimming and J lost 1 base; unmatched junction nucleotides: 7. The V gene's germline CDR1 is LGHNA and CDR2 YNFKEQ. The CDR3 consists of 18 residues. CDR3 amino acids: CASSQDDRRGGSYNEQFF. The CDR3 coding sequence is TGTGCCAGCAGCCAAGATGATAGGCGGGGGGGTTCCTACAATGAGCAGTTCTTC.

The chain uses TRBV28 and TRBJ2-7, with 10 bases matching TRBD2. CDR3 length equals 15 residues. From germline, CDR1 is MDHEN and CDR2 SYDVKM. J was trimmed by 4 bases and V by 7 bases; bases with no gene match: 10. The CDR3 region is CASMVGGLAVYEQYF. CDR3 in DNA: TGTGCCAGCATGGTAGGTGGACTAGCGGTTTACGAGCAGTACTTC.

This clonotype showed up just a few times. The chain employs TRBV6-1 and TRBJ1-4; tentative D call: TRBD1 (6 bases). Germline CDR1 reads MNHNS; CDR2 reads SASEGT. CDR3 length: 14 amino acids. Trimming removed 7 bases from V and 4 bases from J, with 13 bases in between. CDR3 loop: CASKVGAYNEKLFF. As DNA, the CDR3 is TGTGCCAGCAAGGTGGGGGCGTATAATGAAAAACTGTTTTTT.

This clonotype was found a few times. The chain combines TRBV25-1 with TRBJ1-2, with D unclear. Trimming left V 3 bases short and J 3 bases short, with 20 bases between. The CDR3 consists of 17 residues. The V gene's germline CDR1 is MGHDK and CDR2 SYGVNS. The CDR3 spells CASSERSGLTEDYGYTF. CDR3 coding DNA: TGTGCCAGCAGTGAGCGGTCTGGGCTCACCGAGGACTATGGCTACACCTTC.

V is TRBV7-6 and J is TRBJ2-3; perhaps TRBD1 as D (6 bases). This CDR3 contains 18 residues. The germline CDR1 and CDR2 sequences are SGHVS and FNYEAQ. Trimming pared 2 bases from V and 1 base from J, leaving 19 bases between. Here the CDR3 reads CASSLYQGLGTRTDTQYF. CDR3 nucleotides: TGTGCCAGCAGCTTATACCAGGGGCTAGGGACACGCACAGATACGCAGTATTTT.

The chain is built from TRBV2 and TRBJ2-1; 12 bases agree with TRBD2. This CDR3 has 15 amino acids. Germline CDR1 is SNHLY and CDR2 is FYNNEI. V shed 2 bases and J 9 bases; nucleotides not matched to a gene: 5. The CDR3 DNA is TGTGCCAGCAGTGAACGCCTAGCGGGAGGGGGTGAGCAGTTCTTC. Translation: CASSERLAGGGEQFF.

This chain joins TRBV6-1 and TRBJ1-2, with D perhaps matching TRBD1 (6 bases). Germline-derived CDR1 and CDR2 are MNHNS and SASEGT. V was pared by 4 bases and J by 3 bases, with 12 bases between. The CDR3 is made up of 14 amino acids. The CDR3 region has the DNA TGTGCCAGCAGTGGACATAGGACAGACTATGGCTACACCTTC. It translates to CASSGHRTDYGYTF.

The chain combines TRBV20-1 with TRBJ2-3; a possible D gene is TRBD1 (6 bases). Trimming left V 3 bases short and J 3 bases short, with 16 bases between. Germline V gene lookup returns CDR1 DFQATT and CDR2 SNEGSKA (reference sequence). The CDR3 totals 15 residues. The CDR3 region is CSARDPGARTDTQYF. CDR3 bases: TGCAGTGCTAGGGACCCAGGGGCCCGGACAGATACGCAGTATTTT.

The chain carries TRBV12-3 or TRBV12-4 and TRBJ2-1; 9 positions match TRBD1. CDR3 length: 14 residues. V gave up 3 bases and J gave up 5 bases; unmatched junction bases: 2. The CDR3 spells CASSFGTGNNEQFF. The CDR3 coding sequence is TGTGCCAGCAGTTTCGGGACAGGGAACAATGAGCAGTTCTTC.

V is TRBV12-3 or TRBV12-4 and J is TRBJ2-4; D unresolved. TRBJ2-5 matches the DNA end more closely, so the J call is doubtful. This CDR3 comprises 15 residues. As DNA, the CDR3 is TGTGCCAGCAGTCTTAGTAGTCCCCTACAAGAGACCCAGTACTTC. Translated, it gives CASSLSSPLQETQYF.

The chain is built from TRBV4-2 and TRBJ1-1; D gene uncertain. CDR3 length: 14 residues. Trimming left V 4 bases short and J 6 bases short, with 15 bases between. The germline V gene has CDR1 LGHNA and CDR2 YNFKEQ. Here the CDR3 DNA reads TGTGCCAGCAGCCTCCCAAAGGGCAAGGCTGAAGCTTTCTTT. Translating gives CASSLPKGKAEAFF.

The gene calls are TRBV7-9 and TRBJ2-3, with D perhaps TRBD2 (6 bases). Per the germline V gene, CDR1 is SEHNR and CDR2 is FQNEAQ (reference sequence). V was cut by 1 base and J by 1 base, with 21 bases left in between. The CDR3 is 19 amino acids. The DNA of the CDR3 is TGTGCCAGCAGCTTAGTCCCCAAGTCGCAGGGAGGCGGCACAGATACGCAGTATTTT. Translated, it gives CASSLVPKSQGGGTDTQYF.

This clonotype was counted between two and nine times. V and J are TRBV12-3 or TRBV12-4 and TRBJ2-3; maybe TRBD2 (6 bases). V lost 7 bases and J lost 2, with 13 bases in between. The CDR3 totals 14 residues. CDR3 sequence: CASIPGLTTDTQYF. CDR3 nucleotide sequence: TGTGCCAGCATCCCGGGACTGACCACAGATACGCAGTATTTT.

This clonotype was detected only a few times. J is TRBJ1-6 and V is TRBV11-2, with TRBD1 matching over 9 bases. The V gene end was trimmed by 1 base and the J gene end by 7 bases; junction bases not matched to a gene: 5. This CDR3 is 16 amino acids long. Germline V lookup: CDR1 SGHAT, CDR2 FQNNGV. This CDR3 reads CASSLGTGAINSPLHF. DNA of the CDR3: TGTGCCAGCAGCTTAGGGACAGGGGCCATCAATTCACCCCTCCACTTT.

V is TRBV11-2 and J is TRBJ2-5; a possible D gene is TRBD1 (5 bases). The last part of the DNA fits TRBJ2-7 better; the J call may be wrong. The germline V gene has CDR1 SGHAT and CDR2 FQNNGV. The CDR3 runs 14 residues. Written as DNA, the CDR3 is TGTGCCAGCAGCCCGACAGACCAGTTGGACGAGCAGTACTTC. This encodes CASSPTDQLDEQYF.

The sample holds many counts of this clonotype. The rearrangement uses TRBV5-1 and TRBJ2-3, with 8 bases lining up with TRBD2. The CDR3 spans 14 residues. Germline V lookup: CDR1 SGHRS, CDR2 YFSETQ. V was clipped by 0 bases and J by 4 bases; unmatched bases: 1. Here the CDR3 reads CASSLVAGSDTQYF. DNA of the CDR3: TGCGCCAGCAGCTTGGTAGCGGGATCAGATACGCAGTATTTT. The full variable domain, with the rest looked up from reference TRBV5-1 and TRBJ2-3, is KAGVTQTPRYLIKTRGQQVTLSCSPISGHRSVSWYQQTPGQGLQFLFEYFSETQRNKGNFPGRFSGRQFSNSRSEMNVSTLELGDSALYLCASSLVAGSDTQYFGPGTRLTVL.

This clonotype was recorded a few times. The chain uses TRBV4-2 and TRBJ1-1, with D unresolved. The CDR3 consists of 14 residues. Between the trimmed V and J ends, which lost 1 base and 8 bases, there was a span of 14 bases. Germline V CDR1 and CDR2: LGHNA, YNFKEQ. The CDR3 spells CASSQGGPRAEAFF. In DNA form, the CDR3 reads TGTGCCAGCAGCCAAGGTGGGCCTCGGGCCGAAGCTTTCTTT.

The chain employs TRBV20-1 and TRBJ2-7; 9 bases are shared with TRBD2. Germline CDR1 is DFQATT and CDR2 is SNEGSKA (reference sequence). V shed 5 bases, J shed 3 bases, and the junction held 8 bases outside the gene matches. The CDR3 has 14 residues. The CDR3 region has the DNA TGCAGTGCTCTGAAGCGACTAGCGGACTACGAGCAGTACTTC. It codes for CSALKRLADYEQYF.

This clonotype was observed a handful of times. The chain carries TRBV15 and TRBJ1-5; D is ambiguous. The CDR3 is made up of 16 amino acids. V was pared by 0 bases and J by 5 bases, with 14 bases between. CDR1 and CDR2 (germline): LNHNV, YYDKDF (reference sequence). The CDR3 sequence is CATSRDVTRKDQPQHF. The CDR3 nucleotides are TGTGCCACCAGCAGAGATGTTACCCGAAAGGATCAGCCCCAGCATTTT.

This sequence joins TRBV5-1 and TRBJ1-1, with D possibly matching TRBD1 (6 bases). This CDR3 has 14 residues. Trimming removed 8 bases from V and 3 bases from J, with 17 bases in between. From germline, CDR1 is SGHRS and CDR2 YFSETQ. The CDR3 loop reads CASKNRAGDTEAFF. DNA for the CDR3: TGCGCCAGTAAAAACAGGGCAGGGGACACTGAAGCTTTCTTT.

Concerning this clonotype: Its ends do not fully match the called genes, so a read error is possible. This chain uses TRBV18 with TRBJ2-1, with D perhaps matching TRBD1 (5 bases). CDR1 KGHSH and CDR2 LQKENI come from the germline V gene. The CDR3 is 13 amino acids. Written as DNA, the CDR3 is TGTGCCAGCTCACCCAGGGCCTACAGTGAGCAGTTCTTC. It codes for CASSPRAYSEQFF.

This clonotype has ten or more counts. This chain joins TRBV29-1 and TRBJ2-7, with 8 bases aligning to TRBD1. The CDR3 extends over 12 amino acids. V lost 5 bases, J lost 3 bases, and 3 bases stayed unmatched. Germline values: CDR1 SQVTM, CDR2 ANQGSEA. The CDR3 protein is CSVLQGGYEQYF. The CDR3 DNA reads as TGCAGCGTTCTACAGGGGGGCTACGAGCAGTACTTC.

Only a few counts were recorded for this clonotype. V and J are TRBV4-2 and TRBJ2-2; the D is unclear. V gave up 2 bases and J gave up 0 bases, with 7 bases separating them. The CDR3 runs 15 residues. Per the germline V gene, CDR1 is LGHNA and CDR2 is YNFKEQ. The CDR3 reads CASSQLIANTGELFF. The DNA for the CDR3 is TGTGCCAGCAGCCAATTGATCGCGAACACCGGGGAGCTGTTTTTT.

This clonotype has a handful of counts. This chain connects TRBV7-6 to TRBJ2-2, with 9 bases that match TRBD2. The CDR3 contains 17 residues. Germline CDR1 and CDR2: SGHVS and FNYEAQ. After removal of 1 base from V and 4 bases from J, the junction contained 7 bases not matched to a gene. CDR3 loop: CASSLVLAGSFTGELFF. The CDR3 DNA is TGTGCCAGCAGCTTAGTACTAGCGGGTTCTTTCACCGGGGAGCTGTTTTTT.

This clonotype was recorded a few times. V gene TRBV27 combines with J gene TRBJ2-7, with 9 positions matching TRBD2. This CDR3 spans 14 amino acids. Looked up from germline, CDR1 is MNHEY and CDR2 is SMNVEV (reference sequence). The J segment lost 3 bases and the V segment lost 4 bases, leaving 4 bases of the junction unmatched. The CDR3 nucleotides read TGTGCCAGCAGTTCTAGCGGGGTTCTCTACGAGCAGTACTTC. Translating it yields CASSSSGVLYEQYF.

The chain recombines TRBV10-3 with TRBJ1-4, with no clear D. The V end lost 8 bases, the J end lost 3 bases, and 10 bases lay between the germline ends. Looked up from germline, CDR1 is ENHRY and CDR2 is SYGVKD. The CDR3 has 13 residues. This CDR3 reads CAIVVGANEKLFF. The CDR3 nucleotides read TGTGCCATCGTTGTTGGGGCTAATGAAAAACTGTTTTTT.

This clonotype was counted only a few times. The V and J genes are TRBV20-1 and TRBJ2-2, with D perhaps TRBD2 (5 bases). CDR1 and CDR2 from the germline V gene are DFQATT and SNEGSKA (reference sequence). CDR3 length equals 14 residues. V lost 3 bases, J lost 0 bases, and 8 bases lay in between. The CDR3 DNA reads TGCAGTGCTAGGAGGGATACGAACACCGGGGAGCTGTTTTTT. Encoded protein: CSARRDTNTGELFF.